This T cell receptor (beta chain) is drawn from a study of T cells in localized non-small cell lung cancer. The data were produced by immunoSEQ multiplex PCR, yet TCRdb's version contains in-frame clones alone and is incomplete. The sample contains roughly 21,000 clones, less than 95% of which appear only once. The ends lost 7 bases at V and 4 bases at J; junction bases unmatched: 9. Germline CDR1 reads SQVTM; CDR2 reads ANQGSEA. This CDR3 has 15 residues. The sequence was collected from a woman aged 40 to 75 with stage I lung adenocarcinoma. This material consisted of peripheral blood, taken before any cancer treatment. The chain employs TRBV29-1 and TRBJ2-3; 12 nucleotides align to TRBD2. The CDR3 sequence: CSGVLAGGPADTQYF. The CDR3 DNA follows: TGCAGCGGGGTGCTAGCGGGAGGGCCCGCAGATACGCAGTATTTT.